This note documents a single T cell receptor (beta chain) sequence. Cohort placement rested on clinical history that participants reported themselves. This table comes from immunoSEQ multiplex PCR, and its TCRdb copy is limited to in-frame clones, with some not included. The table has 160,000 or so clones, over 75% seen once. This sample is drawn from a study of blood T cell repertoires in COVID-19. Study at large: Material from acute and convalescent COVID-19 was sourced from the United States, Italy and Spain. The analysed material was cDNA or gDNA that came from T cells, B-cell-depleted T cells, or PBMCs.

CDR1 and CDR2 from the germline V gene are MNHEY and SVGAGI. V lost 6 bases and J 3 bases, leaving 18 bases between the germline ends. The CDR3 sequence is 15 residues long. This sequence was found in a woman between 45 and 65 years old who had recovered from COVID-19. The chain links TRBV6-5 to TRBJ2-7, with a weak D call TRBD1 (5 bases). The material sequenced was PBMCs or T cells enriched from blood (not recorded which). CDR3 coding DNA: TGTGCCAGCAGCCCGACAGTGCTGCCCCTCTACGAGCAGTACTTC. It yields the protein CASSPTVLPLYEQYF.